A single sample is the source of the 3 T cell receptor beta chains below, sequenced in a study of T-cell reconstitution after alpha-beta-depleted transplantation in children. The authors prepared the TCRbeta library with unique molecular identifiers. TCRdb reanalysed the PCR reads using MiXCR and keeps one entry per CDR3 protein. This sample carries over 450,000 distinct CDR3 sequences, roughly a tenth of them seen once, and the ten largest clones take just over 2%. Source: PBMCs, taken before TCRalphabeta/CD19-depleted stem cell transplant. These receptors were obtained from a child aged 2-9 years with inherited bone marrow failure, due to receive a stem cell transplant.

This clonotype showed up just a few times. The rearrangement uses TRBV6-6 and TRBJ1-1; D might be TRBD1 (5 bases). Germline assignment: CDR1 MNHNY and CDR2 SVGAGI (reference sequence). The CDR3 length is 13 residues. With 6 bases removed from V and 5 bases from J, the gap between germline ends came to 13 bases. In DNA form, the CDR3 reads TGTGCCAGCAGCTCCGTGAAGGGGACTGAAGCTTTCTTT. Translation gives CASSSVKGTEAFF.

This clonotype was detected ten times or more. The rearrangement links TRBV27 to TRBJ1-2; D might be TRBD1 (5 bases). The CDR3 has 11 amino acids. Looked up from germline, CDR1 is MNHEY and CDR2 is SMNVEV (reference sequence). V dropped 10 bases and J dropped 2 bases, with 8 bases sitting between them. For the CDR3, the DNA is TGTGCCACGGGGGGAAACTATGGCTACACCTTC. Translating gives CATGGNYGYTF.

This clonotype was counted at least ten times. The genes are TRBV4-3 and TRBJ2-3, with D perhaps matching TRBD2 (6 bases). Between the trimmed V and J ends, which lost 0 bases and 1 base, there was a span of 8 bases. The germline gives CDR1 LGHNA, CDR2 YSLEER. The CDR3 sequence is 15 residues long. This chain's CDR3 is CASSQEVAGTDTQYF. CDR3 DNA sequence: TGCGCCAGCAGCCAAGAGGTAGCGGGCACAGATACGCAGTATTTT.